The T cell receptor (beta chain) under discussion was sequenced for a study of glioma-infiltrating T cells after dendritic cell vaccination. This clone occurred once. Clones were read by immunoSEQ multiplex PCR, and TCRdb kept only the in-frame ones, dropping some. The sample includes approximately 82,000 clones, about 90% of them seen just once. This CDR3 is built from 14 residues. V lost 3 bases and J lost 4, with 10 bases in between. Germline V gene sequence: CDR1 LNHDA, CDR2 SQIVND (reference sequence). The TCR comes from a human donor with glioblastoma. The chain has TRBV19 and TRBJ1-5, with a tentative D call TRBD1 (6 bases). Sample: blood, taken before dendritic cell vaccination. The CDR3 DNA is TGTGCCAGTAGTATGGGGACAAGAAATCAGCCCCAGCATTTT. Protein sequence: CASSMGTRNQPQHF.